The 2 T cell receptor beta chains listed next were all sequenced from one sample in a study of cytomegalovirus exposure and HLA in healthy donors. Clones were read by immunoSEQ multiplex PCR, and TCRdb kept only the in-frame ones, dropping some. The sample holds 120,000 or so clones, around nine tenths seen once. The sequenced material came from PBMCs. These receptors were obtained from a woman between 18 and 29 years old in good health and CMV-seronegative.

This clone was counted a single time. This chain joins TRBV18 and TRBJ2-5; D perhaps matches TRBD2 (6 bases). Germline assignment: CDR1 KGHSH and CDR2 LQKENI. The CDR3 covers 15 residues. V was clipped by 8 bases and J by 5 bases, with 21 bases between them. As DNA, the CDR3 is TGTGCCAGCCGGGAATACGGAGGGGTAGTGGAGACCCAGTACTTC. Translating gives CASREYGGVVETQYF.

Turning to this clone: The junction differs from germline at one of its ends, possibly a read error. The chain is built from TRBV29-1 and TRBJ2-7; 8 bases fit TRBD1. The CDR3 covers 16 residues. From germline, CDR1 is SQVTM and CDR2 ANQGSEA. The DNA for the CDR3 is TGCAGCGCTGAACCCGCCGGCCGGACAGGGAAGGCCGAGCAGTACTTC. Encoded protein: CSAEPAGRTGKAEQYF.